This TCR beta chain comes out of a study of CD8 T cells in Susac syndrome. General study findings and limits: The study acknowledged a relatively small number of individuals in its TCR sequencing and HLA analysis.

TCR beta was sequenced from blood CD8+ and CD4+ T cells. Details on this clonotype: Its antigen remains unknown.

About 0.5 to 1 ug RNA was reverse transcribed with random hexamers. The TCR beta CDR3 was amplified by immunoSEQ multiplex PCR across 54 Vbeta, 13 Jbeta. TCRdb passed the immunoSEQ multiplex PCR reads through MiXCR, listing each CDR3 protein once. The table lists roughly 80,000 distinct CDR3 sequences, approximately 94% of them singletons, with about 0.25% in the top ten. The V end was cut by 3 bases, the J end by 4 bases, with 19 bases between. This CDR3 region has 17 residues. Input material: CD8+ T cells from PBMCs. This receptor was identified in a human donor in good health. The gene calls are TRBV12-3 or TRBV12-4 and TRBJ2-1; the D call may be TRBD1 or TRBD2 (5 bases each). CDR3 in DNA: TGTGCCAGCAGTTTGGGGGTGGGGACCTGGGGTTACAATGAGCAGTTCTTC. The encoded protein is CASSLGVGTWGYNEQFF.